The 10 T cell receptor beta chains below all came from one sample that was sequenced in a study of cytomegalovirus exposure and HLA in healthy donors. Method: immunoSEQ multiplex PCR; TCRdb's copy keeps in-frame clones and lacks some. Of about 220,000 clones listed, about 89% are singletons. Sequenced material: PBMCs. These TCRs come from a woman aged 18-29 years in good health and CMV-seronegative.

The rearrangement uses TRBV5-1 and TRBJ1-4; 7 bases are a match to TRBD1. Trimming removed 4 bases from V and 4 bases from J; junction bases left unmatched: 10. Germline V CDR1 and CDR2: SGHRS, YFSETQ. The CDR3 runs to 16 residues. CDR3 residues: CASSRFEGAVNEKLFF. The CDR3 coding sequence is TGCGCCAGCAGCCGTTTTGAGGGGGCGGTTAATGAAAAACTGTTTTTT.

The chain couples TRBV27 to TRBJ2-1; D might be TRBD2 (6 bases). This CDR3 region has 16 residues. V was trimmed by 0 bases and J by 5 bases, leaving 14 bases between them. Germline loops: CDR1 MNHEY, CDR2 SMNVEV (reference sequence). CDR3 bases: TGTGCCAGCAGTTTATCCGCGGGGAGACGGAACAATGAGCAGTTCTTC. This gives the protein CASSLSAGRRNNEQFF.

The CDR3 region is CASSFRGEGYGYTF. CDR3 coding DNA: TGTGCCAGCAGCTTCAGGGGAGAGGGCTATGGCTACACCTTC. The chain links TRBV7-2 to TRBJ1-2; a possible D gene is TRBD1 (6 bases). The V end was cut by 3 bases, the J end by 4 bases, with 12 bases between. The CDR3 has 14 residues. Per the germline V gene, CDR1 is SGHTA and CDR2 is FQGNSA.

The chain employs TRBV30 and TRBJ2-4; 7 bases match TRBD2. CDR3 size: 13 residues. Per germline, CDR1 GTSNPN and CDR2 SVGIG (reference sequence). Trimming removed 4 bases from V and 6 bases from J; junction bases left unmatched: 6. CDR3 sequence: CAWKTGGLNIQYF. CDR3 nucleotides: TGTGCCTGGAAGACGGGGGGTCTAAACATTCAGTACTTC.

The chain has TRBV6-5 and TRBJ1-2; unclear D gene. CDR1 is MNHEY, CDR2 SVGAGI, per germline. Trimming cost V 4 bases and J 0 bases, with 12 bases left between them. There are 15 residues in the CDR3. The CDR3 loop reads CASSSRTLANYGYTF. The CDR3 coding sequence is TGTGCCAGCAGTTCCCGGACTTTAGCTAACTATGGCTACACCTTC.

The chain carries TRBV29-1 and TRBJ1-2, with 7 nucleotides matching TRBD1. CDR3 length: 12 amino acids. Germline CDR1 is SQVTM and CDR2 is ANQGSEA. V lost 3 bases and J lost 7; bases outside the gene matches: 5. The CDR3 DNA follows: TGCAGCGTTGAGAGACAGGGCGGTGGCTACACCTTC. Amino acids: CSVERQGGGYTF. The variable domain in full, completed from reference TRBV29-1 and TRBJ1-2, reads SAVISQKPSRDICQRGTSLTIQCQVDSQVTMMFWYRQQPGQSLTLIATANQGSEATYESGFVIDKFPISRPNLTFSTLTVSNMSPEDSSIYLCSVERQGGGYTFGSGTRLTVV.

The chain uses TRBV6-4 and TRBJ1-4; 9 nucleotides align to TRBD1. CDR1 is MRHNA and CDR2 is SNTAGT in the germline V gene. V lost 2 bases to trimming and J lost 7 bases; unmatched junction nucleotides: 5. There are 15 residues in the CDR3. CDR3 protein: CASSDPGTGPEKLFF. DNA of the CDR3: TGTGCCAGCAGTGACCCGGGGACAGGGCCTGAAAAACTGTTTTTT.

The chain carries TRBV19 and TRBJ1-1, with TRBD1 identical over 7 bases. Unmatched junction bases numbered 13, after V lost 6 bases and J lost 3 bases. This CDR3 has 16 amino acids. Germline V gene data show CDR1 as LNHDA and CDR2 as SQIVND (reference sequence). CDR3: CASSPPLDGTDTEAFF. The DNA for the CDR3 is TGTGCCAGTAGCCCACCACTCGATGGGACAGACACTGAAGCTTTCTTT.

DNA for the CDR3: TGTGCCAGCAGTCAGGGAAGCCAGTACGAGCAGTACTTC. Translated: CASSQGSQYEQYF. The V and J genes are TRBV6-5 and TRBJ2-7, with a weak D call TRBD1 (5 bases). The germline V gene encodes CDR1 MNHEY and CDR2 SVGAGI. This CDR3 region has 13 residues. V lost 5 bases, J lost 4 bases, and 12 bases lay in between.

The chain joins TRBV9 to TRBJ1-1; 7 bases fit TRBD1. The ends lost 0 bases at V and 4 bases at J; junction bases unmatched: 12. The CDR3 totals 17 residues. Germline CDR1 and CDR2: SGDLS and YYNGEE. The CDR3, as DNA: TGTGCCAGCAGCGTAGTGGACAGGACCTCAGGGCGCACTGAAGCTTTCTTT. It is translated as CASSVVDRTSGRTEAFF.